The clone carrying this TCR beta chain has at least ten counts. Its antigen is currently unknown. The data derive from a study of human T cells and chemical hapten exposure. Study findings and constraints: Alopecia affected the donors, so their immune response may differ from healthy people's.

Described time point: pre-sensitization, week 0. As to treatment: therapeutic diphenylcyclopropenone sensitization with weekly scalp DPC. At patch-test visits, sampling came before the patch test. Suited to DPC and affected by alopecia, the donors ranged from 18 to 70 years old. TCRdb called the RACE reads again in MiXCR, with one record for every CDR3 protein. Of about 290,000 distinct CDR3 sequences listed, roughly 7.7% were seen once; the top ten hold about 1.2%. The receptor comes from a man aged 18 to 29 with alopecia areata. Some clones in this sample may be carry-over from other donors' samples. Source: whole blood, taken in connection with sensitization to the hapten diphenylcyclopropenone (DPC).

CDR3 nucleotides: TGTGCCAGCAGTTCCGGGAGCTCTGGAAACACCATATATTTT. Amino acid sequence: CASSSGSSGNTIYF. The rearrangement uses TRBV28 and TRBJ1-3, with D unresolved. V shed 4 bases and J shed 0 bases, with 7 bases lying between them. Germline V gene lookup returns CDR1 MDHEN and CDR2 SYDVKM. This CDR3 contains 14 residues. The full variable domain, completed using reference TRBV28 and TRBJ1-3, is DVKVTQSSRYLVKRTGEKVFLECVQDMDHENMFWYRQDPGLGLRLIYFSYDVKMKEKGDIPEGYSVSREKKERFSLILESASTNQTSMYLCASSSGSSGNTIYFGEGSWLTVV.